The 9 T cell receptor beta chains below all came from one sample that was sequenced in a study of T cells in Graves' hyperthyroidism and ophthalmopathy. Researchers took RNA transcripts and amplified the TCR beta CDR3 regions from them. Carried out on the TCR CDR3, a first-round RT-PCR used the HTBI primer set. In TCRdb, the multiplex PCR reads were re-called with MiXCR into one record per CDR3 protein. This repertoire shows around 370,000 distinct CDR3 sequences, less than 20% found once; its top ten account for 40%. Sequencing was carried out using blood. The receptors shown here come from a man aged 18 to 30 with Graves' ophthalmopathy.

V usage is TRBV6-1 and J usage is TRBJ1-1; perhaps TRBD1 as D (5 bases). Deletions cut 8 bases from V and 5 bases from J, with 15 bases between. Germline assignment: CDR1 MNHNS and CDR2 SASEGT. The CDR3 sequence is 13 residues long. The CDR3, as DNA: TGTGCCAGCGTACAGGCCGCGGGAACTGAAGCTTTCTTT. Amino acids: CASVQAAGTEAFF.

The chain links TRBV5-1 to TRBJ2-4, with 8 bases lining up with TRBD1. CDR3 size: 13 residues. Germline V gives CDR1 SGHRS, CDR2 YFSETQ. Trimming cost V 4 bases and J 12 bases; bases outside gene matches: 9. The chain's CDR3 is CASSQEDRVAQYF. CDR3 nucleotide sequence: TGCGCCAGCAGCCAGGAGGACAGGGTTGCTCAGTACTTC.

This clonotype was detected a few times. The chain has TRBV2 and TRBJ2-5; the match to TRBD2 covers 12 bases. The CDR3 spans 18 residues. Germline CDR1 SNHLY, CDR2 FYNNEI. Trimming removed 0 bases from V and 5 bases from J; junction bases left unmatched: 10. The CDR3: CASSEALLGLAGFETQYF. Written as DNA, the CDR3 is TGTGCCAGCAGTGAAGCGCTCCTAGGACTAGCGGGGTTTGAGACCCAGTACTTC.

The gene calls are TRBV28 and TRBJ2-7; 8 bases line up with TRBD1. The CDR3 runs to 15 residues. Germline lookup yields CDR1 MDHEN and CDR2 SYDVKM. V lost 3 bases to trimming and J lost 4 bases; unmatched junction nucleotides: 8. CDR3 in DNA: TGTGCCAGCAGTTTGACGGACAGGGAAGGTTACGAGCAGTACTTC. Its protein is CASSLTDREGYEQYF.

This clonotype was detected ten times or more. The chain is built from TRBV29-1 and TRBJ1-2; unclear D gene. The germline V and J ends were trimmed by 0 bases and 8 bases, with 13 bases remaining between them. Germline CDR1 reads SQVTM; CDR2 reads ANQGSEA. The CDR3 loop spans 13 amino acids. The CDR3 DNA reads TGCAGCGTTGAAGATCCGACAACGACGGGCTACACCTTC. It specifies CSVEDPTTTGYTF.

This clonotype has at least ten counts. The CDR3 spells CSARVQRTSTDTQYF. CDR3 sequence (DNA): TGCAGTGCTAGAGTCCAGAGAACTAGCACAGATACGCAGTATTTT. This rearrangement joins TRBV20-1 to TRBJ2-3, with D unclear. The V end was cut by 1 base, the J end by 0 bases, with 11 bases between. Germline CDR1 is DFQATT and CDR2 is SNEGSKA (reference sequence). This CDR3 region has 15 residues.

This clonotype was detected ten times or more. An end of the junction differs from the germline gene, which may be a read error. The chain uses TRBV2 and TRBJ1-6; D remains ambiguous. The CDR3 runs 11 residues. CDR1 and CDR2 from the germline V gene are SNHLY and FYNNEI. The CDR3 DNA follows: TGTGCCAGCAGCTATTATTCACCCCTCCACTTT. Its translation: CASSYYSPLHF.

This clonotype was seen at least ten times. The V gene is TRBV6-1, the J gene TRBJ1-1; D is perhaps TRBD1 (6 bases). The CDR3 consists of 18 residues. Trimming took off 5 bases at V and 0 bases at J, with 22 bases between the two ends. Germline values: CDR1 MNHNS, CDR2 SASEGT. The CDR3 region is CASSQPFHRGQLNTEAFF. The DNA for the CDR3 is TGTGCCAGCAGTCAACCATTTCACCGGGGGCAATTGAACACTGAAGCTTTCTTT.

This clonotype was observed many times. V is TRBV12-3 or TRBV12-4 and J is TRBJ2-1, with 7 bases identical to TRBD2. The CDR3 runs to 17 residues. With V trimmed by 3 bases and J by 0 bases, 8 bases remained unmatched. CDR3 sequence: CASSFLGRGSSYNEQFF. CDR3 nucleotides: TGTGCCAGCAGTTTTTTAGGGCGGGGGAGCTCCTACAATGAGCAGTTCTTC.